This paragraph covers one T cell receptor beta chain sequence. Original data processing: Amplification of reference gene primers provided the estimated nucleated cell counts. Repertoires were generated with immunoSEQ multiplex PCR, while TCRdb's copy carries only in-frame clones and drops some. Clonal size and the V and J genes are those of that table, whereas D and trimming came from the DNA. The sample holds some 290,000 clones, 81% seen once. This entry belongs to a study of blood T cell repertoires in COVID-19. This sequence was found in a woman aged 60-75 years with active or convalescent COVID-19. Sequencing used peripheral blood.

The CDR3 here is CASSFDRSNEKLFF. The CDR3 coding sequence is TGTGCCAGCAGCTTTGACAGGTCTAATGAAAAACTGTTTTTT. The V and J genes are TRBV11-2 and TRBJ1-4, with D maybe TRBD1 (6 bases). V was shortened by 3 bases and J by 3 bases, with 8 bases between the two germline ends. The CDR3 runs to 14 residues. From germline, CDR1 is SGHAT and CDR2 FQNNGV.